This is a list of T cell receptor beta chains from one sample in a study of Tregs in tolerant kidney transplant recipients. Profiled with immunoSEQ multiplex PCR; TCRdb holds only in-frame clones, not every one. This table has some 66,000 clones, around 90% appearing once. Sequencing used CD8+ T cells from blood, obtained before the transplant. The origin of the receptors is a human donor who received a combined kidney and bone marrow transplant. Both conserved end residues are part of each CDR3. The D gene is left open where the match is weak. Clone size appears in some rows only: once, few, many, or a class for an expanded clone.

size: .; J: TRBJ2-3; V: TRBV15; D: .; CDR3: CATSRAAGFTDTQYF; DNA: TGTGCCACCAGCAGAGCGGCGGGTTTCACAGATACGCAGTATTTT
size: once; J: TRBJ2-4; V: TRBV7-2; D: .; CDR3: CASSLAGGLAKNIQYF; DNA: TGTGCCAGCAGCTTAGCGGGGGGGCTAGCCAAAAACATTCAGTACTTC
size: once; J: TRBJ2-1; V: TRBV6-1; D: TRBD1; CDR3: CASRPRQGGYNEQFF; DNA: TGTGCCAGCAGACCCAGACAGGGGGGTTACAATGAGCAGTTCTTC
size: once; J: TRBJ2-1; V: TRBV7-8; D: .; CDR3: CASSLAPSSYNEQFF; DNA: TGTGCCAGCAGCTTAGCGCCTAGCTCCTACAATGAGCAGTTCTTC
size: .; J: TRBJ2-2; V: TRBV9; D: .; CDR3: CASSAVNTGELFF; DNA: TGTGCCAGCAGCGCAGTGAACACCGGGGAGCTGTTTTTT
size: once; J: TRBJ1-2; V: TRBV4-3; D: TRBD1; CDR3: CASSRRGQPSDGYTF; DNA: TGCGCCAGCAGCCGGAGGGGACAGCCGAGCGATGGCTACACCTTC
size: .; J: TRBJ1-4; V: TRBV7-9; D: TRBD1; CDR3: CASSSEQQGNPEKLFF; DNA: TGTGCCAGCAGCTCCGAGCAACAGGGGAACCCGGAAAAACTGTTTTTT
size: .; J: TRBJ1-1; V: TRBV29-1; D: .; CDR3: CSVTASNTEAFF; DNA: TGCAGCGTTACAGCTTCCAACACTGAAGCTTTCTTT
size: .; J: TRBJ2-6; V: TRBV6-1; D: .; CDR3: CASSFGRSGANVLTF; DNA: TGTGCCAGCAGCTTTGGGAGATCTGGGGCCAACGTCCTGACTTTC
size: .; J: TRBJ2-5; V: TRBV27; D: .; CDR3: CASSLGRLETQYF; DNA: TGTGCCAGCAGTTTGGGGAGATTGGAGACCCAGTACTTC
size: .; J: TRBJ2-7; V: TRBV10-3; D: TRBD2; CDR3: CAIRVAGSSYEQYF; DNA: TGTGCCATCAGAGTAGCGGGAAGTTCCTACGAGCAGTACTTC
size: .; J: TRBJ1-2; V: TRBV30; D: .; CDR3: CAWTLGGNYGYTF; DNA: TGTGCCTGGACCCTGGGGGGAAACTATGGCTACACCTTC
size: .; J: TRBJ2-7; V: TRBV25-1; D: .; CDR3: CASSVSRGTSYEQYF; DNA: TGTGCCAGCAGTGTGTCGAGGGGGACCTCCTACGAGCAGTACTTC
size: .; J: TRBJ2-3; V: TRBV7-8; D: .; CDR3: CASSLYGGGETDTQYF; DNA: TGTGCCAGCAGCTTATATGGGGGAGGCGAGACGGATACGCAGTATTTT
size: .; J: TRBJ2-1; V: TRBV4-1; D: .; CDR3: CASSQGTGSGYNEQFF; DNA: TGCGCCAGCAGCCAAGGCACAGGGTCTGGCTACAATGAGCAGTTCTTC
size: .; J: TRBJ2-7; V: TRBV7-6; D: .; CDR3: CASSLATGTYEQYF; DNA: TGTGCCAGCAGCTTAGCGACAGGGACTTACGAGCAGTACTTC
size: .; J: TRBJ2-2; V: TRBV7-9; D: .; CDR3: CASSPWTEDTGELFF; DNA: TGTGCCAGCAGCCCTTGGACTGAGGACACCGGGGAGCTGTTTTTT
size: .; J: TRBJ2-7; V: TRBV11-2; D: .; CDR3: CASSTHTGPYEQYF; DNA: TGTGCCAGCAGCACACACACAGGGCCCTACGAGCAGTACTTC
size: .; J: TRBJ2-1; V: TRBV27; D: TRBD2; CDR3: CASSLGLVRGEQFF; DNA: TGTGCCAGCAGTCTTGGACTAGTTAGGGGTGAGCAGTTCTTC
size: .; J: TRBJ1-1; V: TRBV5-1; D: .; CDR3: CASSYWGAEAFF; DNA: TGCGCCAGCAGCTACTGGGGGGCTGAAGCTTTCTTT
size: .; J: TRBJ2-2; V: TRBV15; D: TRBD2; CDR3: CATSKTGGNTGELFF; DNA: TGTGCCACCAGCAAAACGGGAGGCAACACCGGGGAGCTGTTTTTT
size: .; J: TRBJ2-1; V: TRBV7-9; D: .; CDR3: CASSPQGQDEQFF; DNA: TGTGCCAGCAGCCCCCAGGGGCAAGATGAGCAGTTCTTC
size: .; J: TRBJ2-1; V: TRBV5-1; D: TRBD2; CDR3: CASSSGTSGSDEQFF; DNA: TGCGCCAGCAGCTCCGGGACTAGCGGGAGTGATGAGCAGTTCTTC
size: .; J: TRBJ1-1; V: TRBV7-8; D: .; CDR3: CASSSGGTEAFF; DNA: TGTGCCAGCAGCTCCGGGGGGACTGAAGCTTTCTTT
size: .; J: TRBJ2-2; V: TRBV28; D: .; CDR3: CASSLEGAPTGELFF; DNA: TGTGCCAGCAGTTTGGAGGGGGCGCCCACCGGGGAGCTGTTTTTT
size: .; J: TRBJ1-2; V: TRBV29-1; D: TRBD1; CDR3: CSIRQGLGYTF; DNA: TGCAGCATTCGACAGGGTTTAGGCTACACCTTC
size: .; J: TRBJ2-5; V: TRBV10-3; D: .; CDR3: CAISESRGETQYF; DNA: TGTGCCATCAGTGAGTCTCGGGGGGAGACCCAGTACTTC
size: .; J: TRBJ2-2; V: TRBV19; D: .; CDR3: CASSMVQGTGELFF; DNA: TGTGCCAGTAGTATGGTTCAGGGAACCGGGGAGCTGTTTTTT
size: few; J: TRBJ2-7; V: TRBV13; D: TRBD2; CDR3: CASSSLLAGGPGYEQYF; DNA: TGTGCCAGCAGCTCCCTACTAGCGGGAGGGCCGGGATACGAGCAGTACTTC
size: .; J: TRBJ2-4; V: TRBV11-3; D: .; CDR3: CASNRDKEELAKNIQYF; DNA: TGTGCCAGCAACCGGGACAAGGAGGAACTAGCCAAAAACATTCAGTACTTC
size: .; J: TRBJ1-6; V: TRBV7-2; D: .; CDR3: CASSPDSLNSPLHF; DNA: TGTGCCAGCAGCCCGGACAGTCTTAATTCACCCCTCCACTTT
size: .; J: TRBJ2-7; V: TRBV13; D: TRBD2; CDR3: CASSFHGSGTYEQYF; DNA: TGTGCCAGCAGCTTTCATGGTAGCGGGACCTACGAGCAGTACTTC
size: .; J: TRBJ2-7; V: TRBV11-2; D: TRBD1; CDR3: CASSPDRGRTYEQYF; DNA: TGTGCCAGCAGCCCGGACAGGGGGCGTACCTACGAGCAGTACTTC